This T cell receptor (beta chain) is drawn from a study of sequential checkpoint blockade in melanoma. Turning to the study itself: Under 25 patients had tumor biopsies before treatment and at week 13.

This clone is medium-sized within its sample. Distinct nucleotide sequences in the sample also encode this CDR3. Germline V lookup: CDR1 SGHNT, CDR2 YENEEA. V shed 3 bases and J shed 4 bases, with 13 bases lying between them. This CDR3 contains 15 residues. Sequenced by immunoSEQ multiplex PCR; TCRdb stores in-frame clones only, minus some. The sample holds some 2,000 clones, 20% to 25% seen once. Treatment specified: randomized to nivolumab then ipilimumab (arm A) or the reverse (arm B). V usage is TRBV11-3 and J usage is TRBJ1-3; D is uncertain. The sequences come from tumor tissue (inferred from file names), collected from a patient given nivolumab and ipilimumab in sequence. The TCR sequence derives from a human donor with melanoma. CDR3 nucleotide sequence: TGTGCCAGCAGCTTGGGGATCGGCAGCGGAAACACCATATATTTT. Translation gives CASSLGIGSGNTIYF.